This T cell receptor beta chain stems from a study of blood T cell repertoires in COVID-19. Study summary: In each case, the material was cDNA or gDNA derived from T cells, B-cell-depleted T cells, or PBMCs.

Deletions cut 3 bases from V and 2 bases from J, with 21 bases between. Germline CDR1 and CDR2: KGHDR and SFDVKD. This CDR3 has 18 amino acids. As processed by the authors: How many nucleated cells were present was estimated from reference gene primer amplification. Clones were sequenced by immunoSEQ multiplex PCR, and TCRdb holds only the in-frame ones, with some missing. Clone size and V and J calls were adopted from that table, with D and trimming inferred from the DNA. The table shows 250,000 or so clones, with around nine tenths occurring only once. This receptor was obtained from a woman in her seventies with active or convalescent COVID-19. The chain employs TRBV24-1 and TRBJ1-2; D not resolved. The sequenced sample was peripheral blood. CDR3 DNA sequence: TGTGCCACCAGTGATCAAGCAGCGGACTCCGCCGCGAACTATGGCTACACCTTC. Translating it yields CATSDQAADSAANYGYTF.